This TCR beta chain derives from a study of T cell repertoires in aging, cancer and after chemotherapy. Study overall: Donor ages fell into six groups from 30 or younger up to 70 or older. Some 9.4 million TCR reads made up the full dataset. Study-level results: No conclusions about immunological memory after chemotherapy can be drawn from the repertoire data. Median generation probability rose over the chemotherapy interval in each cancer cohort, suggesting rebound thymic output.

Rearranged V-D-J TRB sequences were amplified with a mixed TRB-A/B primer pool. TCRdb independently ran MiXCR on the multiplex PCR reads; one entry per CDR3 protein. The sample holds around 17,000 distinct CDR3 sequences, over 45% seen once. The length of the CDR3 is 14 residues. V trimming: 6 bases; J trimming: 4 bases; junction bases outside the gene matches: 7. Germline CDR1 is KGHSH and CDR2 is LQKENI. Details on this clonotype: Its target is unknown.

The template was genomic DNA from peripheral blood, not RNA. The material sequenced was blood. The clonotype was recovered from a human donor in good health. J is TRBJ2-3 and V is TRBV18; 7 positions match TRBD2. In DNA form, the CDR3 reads TGTGCCAGCTCGGTCGGGAGGAGGGCAGATACGCAGTATTTT. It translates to CASSVGRRADTQYF.